The entry below gives a single T cell receptor beta chain sequence along with its context. Assignments of participants to cohorts depended upon their own reported clinical history. Recovered status applied to Cohort 3 donors who had two consecutive negative PCRs. It also applied to those with clearance or with symptom resolution. The CDR3 is 13 amino acids. Trimming pared 4 bases from V and 6 bases from J, leaving 10 bases between. Germline CDR1 and CDR2: SGHTA and FQGTGA. These data are taken from a study of blood T cell repertoires in COVID-19. Produced via immunoSEQ multiplex PCR; TCRdb's table is partial and in-frame only. The sample consists of approximately 200,000 clones, roughly four fifths of them appearing once.

Material: PBMCs or T cells enriched from blood (not recorded which). The TCR was taken from a man between 35 and 55 years old who had recovered from COVID-19. The chain has TRBV7-3 and TRBJ2-1; D unclear. Here the CDR3 reads CASSSRLGNEQFF. The CDR3 DNA reads as TGTGCCAGCAGCTCGCGACTTGGCAATGAGCAGTTCTTC.